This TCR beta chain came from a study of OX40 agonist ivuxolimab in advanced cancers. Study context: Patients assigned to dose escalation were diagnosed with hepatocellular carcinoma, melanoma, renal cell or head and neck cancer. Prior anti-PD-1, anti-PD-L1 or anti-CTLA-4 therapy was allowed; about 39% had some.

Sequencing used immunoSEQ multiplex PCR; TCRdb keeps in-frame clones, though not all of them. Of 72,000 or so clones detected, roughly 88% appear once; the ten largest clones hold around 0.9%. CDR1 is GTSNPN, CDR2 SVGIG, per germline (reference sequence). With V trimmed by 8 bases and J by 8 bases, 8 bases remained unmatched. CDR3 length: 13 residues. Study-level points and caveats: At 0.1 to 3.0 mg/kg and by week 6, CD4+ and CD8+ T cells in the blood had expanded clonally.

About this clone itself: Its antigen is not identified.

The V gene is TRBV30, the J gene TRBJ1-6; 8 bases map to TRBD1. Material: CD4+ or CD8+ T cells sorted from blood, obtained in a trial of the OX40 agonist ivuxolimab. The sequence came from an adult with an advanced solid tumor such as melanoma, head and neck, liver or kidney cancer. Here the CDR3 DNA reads TGTGCCCAGGGGGCGTTTCGTGATTCACCCCTCCACTTT. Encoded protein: CAQGAFRDSPLHF. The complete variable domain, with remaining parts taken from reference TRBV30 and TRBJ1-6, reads SQTIHQWPATLVQPVGSPLSLECTVEGTSNPNLYWYRQAAGRGLQLLFYSVGIGQISSEVPQNLSASRPQDRQFILSSKKLLLSDSGFYLCAQGAFRDSPLHFGNGTRLTVT.